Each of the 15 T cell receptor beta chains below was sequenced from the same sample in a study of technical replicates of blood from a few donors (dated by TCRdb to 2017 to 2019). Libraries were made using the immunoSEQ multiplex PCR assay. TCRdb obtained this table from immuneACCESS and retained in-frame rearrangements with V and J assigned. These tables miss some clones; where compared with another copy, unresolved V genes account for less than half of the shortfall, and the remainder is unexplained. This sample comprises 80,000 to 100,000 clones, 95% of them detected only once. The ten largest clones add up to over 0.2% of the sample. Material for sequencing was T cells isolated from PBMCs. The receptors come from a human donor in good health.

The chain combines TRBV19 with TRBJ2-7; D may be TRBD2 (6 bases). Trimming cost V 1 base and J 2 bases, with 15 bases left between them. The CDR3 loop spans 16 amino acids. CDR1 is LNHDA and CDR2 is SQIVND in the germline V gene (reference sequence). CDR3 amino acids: CASSIASGRGTYEQYF. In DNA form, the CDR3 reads TGTGCCAGTAGTATAGCCTCAGGGCGGGGAACCTACGAGCAGTACTTC.

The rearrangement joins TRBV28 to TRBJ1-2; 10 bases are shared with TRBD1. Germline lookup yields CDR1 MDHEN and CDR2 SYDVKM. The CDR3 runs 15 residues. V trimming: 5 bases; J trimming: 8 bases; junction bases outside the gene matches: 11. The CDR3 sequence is CASSPSPGTGDGYTF. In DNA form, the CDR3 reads TGTGCCAGCAGTCCCTCCCCCGGGACAGGGGACGGCTACACCTTC.

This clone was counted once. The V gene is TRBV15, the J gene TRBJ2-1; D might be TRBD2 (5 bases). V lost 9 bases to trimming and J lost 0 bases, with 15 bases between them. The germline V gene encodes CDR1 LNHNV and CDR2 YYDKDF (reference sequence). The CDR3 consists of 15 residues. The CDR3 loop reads CATMMEESSYNEQFF. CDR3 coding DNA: TGTGCCACGATGATGGAGGAGAGCTCCTACAATGAGCAGTTCTTC. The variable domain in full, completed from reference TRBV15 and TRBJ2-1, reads DAMVIQNPRYQVTQFGKPVTLSCSQTLNHNVMYWYQQKSSQAPKLLFHYYDKDFNNEADTPDNFQSRRPNTSFCFLDIRSPGLGDTAMYLCATMMEESSYNEQFFGPGTRLTVL.

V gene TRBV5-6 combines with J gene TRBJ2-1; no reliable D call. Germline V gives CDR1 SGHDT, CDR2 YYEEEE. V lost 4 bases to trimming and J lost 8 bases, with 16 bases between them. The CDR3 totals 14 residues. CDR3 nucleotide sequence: TGTGCCAGCAGCCTAGACCCAGCAGTTGATGAGCAGTTCTTC. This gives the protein CASSLDPAVDEQFF.

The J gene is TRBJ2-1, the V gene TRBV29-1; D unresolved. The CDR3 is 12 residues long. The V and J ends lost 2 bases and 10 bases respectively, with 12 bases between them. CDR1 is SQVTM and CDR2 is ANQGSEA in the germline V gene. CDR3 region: CSVESETTEQFF. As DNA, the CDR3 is TGCAGCGTTGAAAGTGAAACTACCGAGCAGTTCTTC.

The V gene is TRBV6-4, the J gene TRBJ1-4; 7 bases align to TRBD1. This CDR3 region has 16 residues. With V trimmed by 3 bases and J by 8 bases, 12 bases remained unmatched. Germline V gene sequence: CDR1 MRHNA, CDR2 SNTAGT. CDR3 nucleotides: TGTGCCAGCAGTGATCCACGACAGGGTTTTGGGGAAAAACTGTTTTTT. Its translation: CASSDPRQGFGEKLFF.

In DNA form, the CDR3 reads TGCGCCAGCAGCTTGACTAGCGAGGTGGCAGATACGCAGTATTTT. Translation: CASSLTSEVADTQYF. The rearrangement uses TRBV5-1 and TRBJ2-3; 7 bases match TRBD2. CDR1 and CDR2 from the germline V gene are SGHRS and YFSETQ. With V trimmed by 1 base and J by 4 bases, 6 bases remained unmatched. This CDR3 spans 15 amino acids.

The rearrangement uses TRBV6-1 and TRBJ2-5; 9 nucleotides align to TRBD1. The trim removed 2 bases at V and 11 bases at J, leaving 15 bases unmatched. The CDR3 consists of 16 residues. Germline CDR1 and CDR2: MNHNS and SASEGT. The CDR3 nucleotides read TGTGCCAGCAGTGAAATGTCAGCCGGGACAGGGAGGGAGCAGTACTTC. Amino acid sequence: CASSEMSAGTGREQYF.

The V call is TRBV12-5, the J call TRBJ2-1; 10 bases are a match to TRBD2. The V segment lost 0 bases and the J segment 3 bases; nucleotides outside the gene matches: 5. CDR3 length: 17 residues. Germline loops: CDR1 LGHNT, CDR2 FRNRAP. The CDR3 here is CASGLVAGGTRYNEQFF. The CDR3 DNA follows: TGTGCTAGTGGTTTGGTAGCGGGGGGGACTCGCTACAATGAGCAGTTCTTC.

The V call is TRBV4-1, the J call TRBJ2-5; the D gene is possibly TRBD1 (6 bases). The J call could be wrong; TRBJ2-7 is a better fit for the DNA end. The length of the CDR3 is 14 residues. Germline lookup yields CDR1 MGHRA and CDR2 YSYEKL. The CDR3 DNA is TGCGCCAGCAGCCACCCCGAGCCAGGGGCCGAGCAGTACTTC. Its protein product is CASSHPEPGAEQYF.

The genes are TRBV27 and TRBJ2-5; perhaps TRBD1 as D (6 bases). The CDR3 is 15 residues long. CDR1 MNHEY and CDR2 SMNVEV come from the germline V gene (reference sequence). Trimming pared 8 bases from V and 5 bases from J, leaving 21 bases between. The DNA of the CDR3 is TGTGCCAGCCAGATGGTAACAGGGCCCTCGGAGACCCAGTACTTC. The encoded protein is CASQMVTGPSETQYF.

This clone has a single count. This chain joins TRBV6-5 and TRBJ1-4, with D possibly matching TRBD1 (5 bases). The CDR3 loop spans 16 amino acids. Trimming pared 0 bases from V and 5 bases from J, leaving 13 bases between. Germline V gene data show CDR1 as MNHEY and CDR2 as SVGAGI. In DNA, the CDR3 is TGTGCCAGCAGTTACTCCTCTGGGGCACCGAATGAAAAACTGTTTTTT. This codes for CASSYSSGAPNEKLFF.

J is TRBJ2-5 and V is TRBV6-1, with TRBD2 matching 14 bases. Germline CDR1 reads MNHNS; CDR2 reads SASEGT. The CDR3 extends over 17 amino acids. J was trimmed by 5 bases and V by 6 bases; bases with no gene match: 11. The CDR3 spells CASRELTSGGAWETQYF. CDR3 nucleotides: TGTGCCAGCAGGGAATTGACTAGCGGGGGGGCGTGGGAGACCCAGTACTTC.

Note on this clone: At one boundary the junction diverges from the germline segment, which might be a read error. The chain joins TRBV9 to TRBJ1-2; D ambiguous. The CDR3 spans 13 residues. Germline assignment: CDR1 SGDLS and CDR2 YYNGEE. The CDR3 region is CASSVEAGWDLNF. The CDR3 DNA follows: TGTGCCAGCAGCGTAGAGGCGGGCTGGGATCTTAACTTC.

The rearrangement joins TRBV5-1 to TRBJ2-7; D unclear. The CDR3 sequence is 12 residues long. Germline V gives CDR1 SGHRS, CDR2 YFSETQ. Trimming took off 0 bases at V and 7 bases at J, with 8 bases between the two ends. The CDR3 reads CASSLGLTEQYF. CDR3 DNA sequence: TGCGCCAGCAGCTTGGGACTGACGGAGCAGTACTTC.